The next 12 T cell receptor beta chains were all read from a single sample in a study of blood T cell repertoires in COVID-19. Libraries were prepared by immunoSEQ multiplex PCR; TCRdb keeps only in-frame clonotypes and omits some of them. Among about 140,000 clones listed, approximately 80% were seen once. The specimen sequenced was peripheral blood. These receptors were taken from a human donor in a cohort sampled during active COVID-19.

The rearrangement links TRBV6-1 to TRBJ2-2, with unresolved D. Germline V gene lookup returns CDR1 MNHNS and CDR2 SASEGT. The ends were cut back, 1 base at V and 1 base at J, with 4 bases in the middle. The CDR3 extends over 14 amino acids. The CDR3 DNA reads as TGTGCCAGCAGTGAAGGCAGGAACACCGGGGAGCTGTTTTTT. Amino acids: CASSEGRNTGELFF.

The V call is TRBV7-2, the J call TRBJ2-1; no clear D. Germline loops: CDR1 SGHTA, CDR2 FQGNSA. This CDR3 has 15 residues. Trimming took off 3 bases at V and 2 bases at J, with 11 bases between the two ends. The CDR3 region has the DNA TGTGCCAGCAGCTTGGGTCTAGGAGCCTACAATGAGCAGTTCTTC. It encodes CASSLGLGAYNEQFF.

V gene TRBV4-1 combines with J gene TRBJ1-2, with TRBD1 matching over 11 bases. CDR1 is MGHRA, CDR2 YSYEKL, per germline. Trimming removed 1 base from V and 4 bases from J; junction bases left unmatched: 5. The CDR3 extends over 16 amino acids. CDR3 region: CASSQAADRGLYGYTF. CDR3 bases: TGCGCCAGCAGCCAAGCCGCGGACAGGGGGCTCTATGGCTACACCTTC.

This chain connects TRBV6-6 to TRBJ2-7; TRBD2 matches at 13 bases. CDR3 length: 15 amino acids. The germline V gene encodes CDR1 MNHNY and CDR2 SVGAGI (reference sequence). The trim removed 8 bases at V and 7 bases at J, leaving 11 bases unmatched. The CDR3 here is CASSPPGTSGKEQYF. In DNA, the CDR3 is TGTGCCAGCTCTCCTCCCGGGACTAGCGGGAAAGAGCAGTACTTC.

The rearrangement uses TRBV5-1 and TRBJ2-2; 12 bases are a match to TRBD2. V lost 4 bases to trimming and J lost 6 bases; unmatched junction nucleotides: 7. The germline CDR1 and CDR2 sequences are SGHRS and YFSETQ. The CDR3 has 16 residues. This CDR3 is CASSSLAGGPPGELFF. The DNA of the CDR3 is TGCGCCAGCAGCAGCCTAGCGGGAGGGCCCCCCGGGGAGCTGTTTTTT.

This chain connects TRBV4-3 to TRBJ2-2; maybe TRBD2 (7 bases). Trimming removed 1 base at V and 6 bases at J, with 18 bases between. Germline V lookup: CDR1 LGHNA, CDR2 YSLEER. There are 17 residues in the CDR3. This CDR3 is CASSQGLTEGGSGELFF. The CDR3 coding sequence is TGCGCCAGCAGCCAAGGGCTGACTGAGGGGGGGTCCGGGGAGCTGTTTTTT.

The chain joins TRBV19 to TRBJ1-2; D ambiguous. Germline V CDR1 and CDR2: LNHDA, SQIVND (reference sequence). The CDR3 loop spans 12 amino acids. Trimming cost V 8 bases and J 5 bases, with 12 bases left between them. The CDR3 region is CASHDKIYGYTF. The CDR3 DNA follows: TGTGCCAGTCATGACAAGATTTATGGCTACACCTTC.

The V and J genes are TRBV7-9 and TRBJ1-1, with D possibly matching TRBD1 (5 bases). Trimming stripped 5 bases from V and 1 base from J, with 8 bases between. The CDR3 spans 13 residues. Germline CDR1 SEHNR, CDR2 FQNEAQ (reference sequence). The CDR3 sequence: CASSIDRNTEAFF. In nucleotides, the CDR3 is TGTGCCAGCAGCATCGACAGGAACACTGAAGCTTTCTTT.

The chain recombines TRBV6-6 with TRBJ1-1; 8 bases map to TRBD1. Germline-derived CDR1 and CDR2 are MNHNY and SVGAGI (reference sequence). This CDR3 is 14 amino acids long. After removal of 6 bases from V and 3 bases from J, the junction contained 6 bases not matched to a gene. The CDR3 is CASSRRGLDTEAFF. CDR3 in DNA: TGTGCCAGCAGCCGCAGGGGGCTGGACACTGAAGCTTTCTTT.

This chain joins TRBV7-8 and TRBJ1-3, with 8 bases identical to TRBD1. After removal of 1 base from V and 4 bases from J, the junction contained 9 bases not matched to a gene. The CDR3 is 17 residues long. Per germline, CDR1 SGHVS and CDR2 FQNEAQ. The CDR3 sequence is CASSLVGTGEKGNTIYF. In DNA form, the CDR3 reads TGTGCCAGCAGCTTAGTCGGGACAGGAGAAAAGGGAAACACCATATATTTT.

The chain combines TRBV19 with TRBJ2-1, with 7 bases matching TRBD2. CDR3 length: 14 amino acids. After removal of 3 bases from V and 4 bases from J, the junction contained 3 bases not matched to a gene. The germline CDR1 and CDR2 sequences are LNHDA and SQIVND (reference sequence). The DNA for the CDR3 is TGTGCCAGTAGTATGGGAGCGGGATACAATGAGCAGTTCTTC. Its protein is CASSMGAGYNEQFF.

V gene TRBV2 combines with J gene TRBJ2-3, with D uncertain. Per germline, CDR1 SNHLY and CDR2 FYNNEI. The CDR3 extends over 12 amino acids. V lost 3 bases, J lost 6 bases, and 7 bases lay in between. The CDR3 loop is CASSDDGDTQYF. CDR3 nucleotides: TGTGCCAGCAGTGATGACGGGGATACGCAGTATTTT.